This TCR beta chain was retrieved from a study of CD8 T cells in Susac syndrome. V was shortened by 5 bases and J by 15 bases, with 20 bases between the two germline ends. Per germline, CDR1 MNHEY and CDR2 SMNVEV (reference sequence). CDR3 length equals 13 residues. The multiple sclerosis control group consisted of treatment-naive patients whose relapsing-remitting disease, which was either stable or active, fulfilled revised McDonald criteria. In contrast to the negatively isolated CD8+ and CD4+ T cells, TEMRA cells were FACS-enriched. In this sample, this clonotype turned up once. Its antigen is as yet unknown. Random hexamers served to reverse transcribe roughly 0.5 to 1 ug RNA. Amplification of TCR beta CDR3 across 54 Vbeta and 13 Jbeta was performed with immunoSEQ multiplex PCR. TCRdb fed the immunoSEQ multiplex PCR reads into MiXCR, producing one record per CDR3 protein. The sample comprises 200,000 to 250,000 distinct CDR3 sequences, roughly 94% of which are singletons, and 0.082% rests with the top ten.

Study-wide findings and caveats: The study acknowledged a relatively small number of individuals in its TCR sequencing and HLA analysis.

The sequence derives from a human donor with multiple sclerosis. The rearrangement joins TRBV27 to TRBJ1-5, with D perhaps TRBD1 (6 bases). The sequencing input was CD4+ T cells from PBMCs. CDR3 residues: CASSQNGQWIAHF. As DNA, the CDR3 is TGTGCCAGCAGTCAGAATGGACAGTGGATTGCGCATTTT.